A selection of T cell receptor beta chains follows, all from one sample in a study of blood T cell repertoires in COVID-19. Profiling relied on immunoSEQ multiplex PCR, and the TCRdb table lists in-frame clones only, not all of them. The profile shows around 300,000 clones, 89% of them singletons. Sequencing was done on a sample of peripheral blood. These receptors all come from a woman between 35 and 50 years old who had recovered from COVID-19. Each CDR3 is given with its conserved first and last residue. A D gene is named only where the DNA matches it firmly. Not all rows give a size; the values are once, few, many and, for expanded clones, a class.

j_call | d_call | clone_size | v_call | cdr3_aa | cdr3_nt
TRBJ1-4 | - | - | TRBV19 | CASSTLDFSVNEKLFF | TGTGCCAGTAGTACCTTAGACTTCTCGGTAAATGAAAAACTGTTTTTT
TRBJ2-7 | TRBD2 | - | TRBV9 | CASSVGGTSSYEQYF | TGTGCCAGCAGCGTCGGGGGGACTAGCAGCTACGAGCAGTACTTC
TRBJ1-1 | - | - | TRBV5-4 | CASSQRTGIRSYTEAFF | TGTGCCAGCAGCCAGCGGACGGGTATAAGATCGTACACTGAAGCTTTCTTT
TRBJ1-3 | TRBD1 | - | TRBV3-1/TRBV3-2 | CASSRQGVSGNTIYF | TGTGCCAGCAGCCGACAGGGGGTCTCTGGAAACACCATATATTTT
TRBJ2-1 | TRBD2 | - | TRBV5-1 | CASSLEVAGVDEQFF | TGCGCCAGCAGCTTGGAGGTAGCGGGAGTCGATGAGCAGTTCTTC
TRBJ2-5 | - | once | TRBV5-1 | CASSLESGEETQYF | TGCGCCAGCAGCTTGGAATCAGGGGAGGAGACCCAGTACTTC
TRBJ2-5 | TRBD2 | - | TRBV9 | CASSPRASGSSLETQYF | TGTGCCAGCAGTCCCCGGGCTAGCGGGAGTAGTTTGGAGACCCAGTACTTC
TRBJ1-2 | - | - | TRBV7-9 | CASSLEAVDYGYTF | TGTGCCAGCAGCTTAGAGGCGGTTGACTATGGCTACACCTTC
TRBJ2-2 | TRBD1 | - | TRBV4-1 | CASSQWTGGTGELFF | TGCGCCAGCAGCCAATGGACAGGGGGTACCGGGGAGCTGTTTTTT
TRBJ2-5 | TRBD2 | once | TRBV2 | CASSEGLAGGQETQYF | TGTGCCAGCAGTGAAGGACTAGCGGGGGGCCAAGAGACCCAGTACTTC
TRBJ2-2 | TRBD2 | - | TRBV24-1 | CATSDPGLGGGELFF | TGTGCCACCAGTGACCCGGGACTAGGGGGCGGGGAGCTGTTTTTT
TRBJ2-1 | TRBD2 | - | TRBV7-8 | CASSVLAGNSYNEQFF | TGTGCCAGCAGCGTATTAGCGGGAAACTCCTACAATGAGCAGTTCTTC
TRBJ2-7 | TRBD1 | - | TRBV5-5 | CASSLAGTGPAWQYF | TGTGCCAGCAGCTTGGCCGGGACAGGGCCAGCGTGGCAGTACTTC
TRBJ2-5 | TRBD2 | - | TRBV18 | CASSRLAGGQETQYF | TGTGCCAGCTCACGACTAGCGGGAGGGCAAGAGACCCAGTACTTC
TRBJ2-3 | TRBD2 | - | TRBV5-1 | CASSLWGTSGTDTQYF | TGCGCCAGCAGCTTGTGGGGGACTAGCGGCACAGATACGCAGTATTTT
TRBJ1-3 | TRBD1 | many | TRBV10-2 | CASSQGTAYSGNTIYF | TGCGCCAGCAGTCAGGGGACAGCTTACTCTGGAAACACCATATATTTT
TRBJ2-2 | TRBD2 | - | TRBV7-3 | CASSLTASGVNTGELFF | TGTGCCAGCAGCTTAACGGCTAGCGGGGTTAACACCGGGGAGCTGTTTTTT
TRBJ2-7 | TRBD2 | few | TRBV5-4 | CASSSYAGGPWEQYF | TGTGCCAGCAGCAGCTATGCGGGAGGGCCTTGGGAGCAGTACTTC
TRBJ2-1 | - | few | TRBV9 | CASSSGTRAYNEQFF | TGTGCCAGCAGCTCCGGGACTCGAGCCTACAATGAGCAGTTCTTC
TRBJ2-1 | TRBD2 | - | TRBV3-1/TRBV3-2 | CASCESGSWGGEQFF | TGTGCCTCGTGCGAGAGCGGGAGTTGGGGCGGTGAGCAGTTCTTC
TRBJ2-1 | - | - | TRBV5-1 | CASSLSRQIYYNEQFF | TGCGCCAGCAGCTTGTCTCGCCAGATATACTACAATGAGCAGTTCTTC
TRBJ2-2 | TRBD2 | - | TRBV5-6 | CASSLELAGGWTGELFF | TGTGCCAGCAGCTTGGAACTAGCGGGAGGGTGGACCGGGGAGCTGTTTTTT
TRBJ2-5 | TRBD1 | - | TRBV11-2 | CASSIAGGGVQETQYF | TGTGCCAGCAGCATAGCAGGGGGCGGGGTCCAAGAGACCCAGTACTTC
TRBJ2-5 | TRBD2 | - | TRBV24-1 | CATRLAEGETQYF | TGTGCCACCAGACTAGCGGAAGGAGAGACCCAGTACTTC
TRBJ2-3 | - | - | TRBV5-4 | CASSLAPARAPDTQYF | TGTGCCAGCAGCTTGGCCCCGGCCAGGGCCCCAGATACGCAGTATTTT
TRBJ1-1 | TRBD1 | - | TRBV5-1 | CASSLIQGAGEAFF | TGCGCCAGCAGCTTGATACAGGGGGCAGGTGAAGCTTTCTTT
TRBJ2-7 | TRBD2 | - | TRBV29-1 | CSVMGLAGGPGGEQYF | TGCAGCGTTATGGGACTAGCGGGAGGGCCCGGGGGAGAGCAGTACTTC
TRBJ1-4 | - | - | TRBV7-9 | CASSPTTGLEANEKLFF | TGTGCCAGCAGCCCGACCACAGGTCTTGAGGCTAATGAAAAACTGTTTTTT
TRBJ2-7 | TRBD2 | - | TRBV6-4 | CASSNPGTSGIYEQYF | TGTGCCAGCAGTAACCCCGGGACTAGCGGGATATACGAGCAGTACTTC
TRBJ2-3 | TRBD2 | - | TRBV27 | CASSLTREGSTDTQYF | TGTGCCAGCAGTTTAACCCGGGAGGGTAGCACAGATACGCAGTATTTT
TRBJ2-7 | TRBD1 | few | TRBV24-1 | CATRKRTGVSYEQYF | TGTGCCACCAGAAAAAGGACAGGGGTCTCCTACGAGCAGTACTTC
TRBJ1-1 | - | few | TRBV4-2 | CASSQVVGREETEAFF | TGTGCCAGCAGCCAAGTCGTGGGCAGGGAGGAGACTGAAGCTTTCTTT
TRBJ2-3 | TRBD2 | - | TRBV30 | CAWSRTSGREITDTQYF | TGTGCCTGGAGTAGGACTAGCGGGAGGGAAATCACAGATACGCAGTATTTT
TRBJ1-4 | - | once | TRBV6-5 | CASSRGTGWEKLFF | TGTGCCAGCAGTCGTGGTACAGGATGGGAAAAACTGTTTTTT
TRBJ2-7 | - | - | TRBV2 | CASSDISYEQYF | TGTGCCAGCAGTGACATCTCCTACGAGCAGTACTTC
TRBJ2-1 | - | once | TRBV10-3 | CAISDRDEQFF | TGTGCCATCAGTGATCGGGATGAGCAGTTCTTC
TRBJ2-5 | - | - | TRBV30 | CAWSLLGPPETQYF | TGTGCCTGGAGTCTCCTTGGGCCTCCGGAGACCCAGTACTTC
TRBJ2-2 | TRBD2 | once | TRBV11-2 | CASRRLAGQGTGELFF | TGTGCCAGCAGGAGACTAGCGGGTCAGGGCACCGGGGAGCTGTTTTTT
TRBJ1-2 | - | - | TRBV5-1 | CASSQGLGAGYYGYTF | TGCGCCAGCAGCCAGGGATTGGGCGCGGGATACTATGGCTACACCTTC
TRBJ1-2 | TRBD1 | - | TRBV5-6 | CASSQTGENYGYTF | TGTGCCAGCAGCCAGACAGGGGAGAACTATGGCTACACCTTC
TRBJ2-5 | TRBD2 | once | TRBV28 | CASRAQVGPRGETQYF | TGTGCCAGCAGGGCTCAGGTGGGGCCGCGGGGGGAGACCCAGTACTTC
TRBJ1-1 | - | - | TRBV9 | CASSPRYGLMNTEAFF | TGTGCCAGCAGCCCCCGATATGGGCTGATGAACACTGAAGCTTTCTTT
TRBJ1-1 | - | - | TRBV3-1/TRBV3-2 | CASSRNRDGNTEAFF | TGTGCCAGCAGCCGAAACAGGGACGGGAACACTGAAGCTTTCTTT
TRBJ2-7 | TRBD1 | - | TRBV18 | CASSLRDRGYEQYF | TGTGCCAGCTCACTCCGGGACAGGGGCTACGAGCAGTACTTC
TRBJ2-4 | TRBD2 | - | TRBV7-8 | CASSPMGLAVAKNIQYF | TGTGCCAGCAGCCCAATGGGACTAGCGGTAGCCAAAAACATTCAGTACTTC
TRBJ1-1 | TRBD1 | - | TRBV7-3 | CASSATGEMNTEAFF | TGTGCCAGCAGCGCCACAGGGGAAATGAACACTGAAGCTTTCTTT
TRBJ2-1 | - | - | TRBV3-1/TRBV3-2 | CASSRVAGEQFF | TGTGCCAGCAGCCGGGTAGCTGGTGAGCAGTTCTTC
TRBJ2-1 | TRBD2 | - | TRBV9 | CASSFRPGSGSFSNEQFF | TGTGCCAGCAGCTTTCGGCCCGGAAGCGGGAGTTTCTCCAATGAGCAGTTCTTC
TRBJ2-3 | TRBD2 | - | TRBV6-6 | CASCREGLSTDTQYF | TGTGCCAGCTGCAGGGAGGGACTGAGCACAGATACGCAGTATTTT
TRBJ1-1 | - | - | TRBV27 | CASSLDRRGVGTEAFF | TGTGCCAGCAGTTTAGACCGACGCGGGGTTGGGACTGAAGCTTTCTTT
TRBJ2-1 | TRBD2 | - | TRBV13 | CASSLGWREDYNEQFF | TGTGCCAGCAGCTTAGGATGGCGGGAGGACTACAATGAGCAGTTCTTC
TRBJ2-7 | TRBD1 | - | TRBV13 | CASRQQGAYEQYF | TGTGCCAGTAGACAACAGGGGGCCTACGAGCAGTACTTC
TRBJ2-2 | TRBD1 | - | TRBV9 | CASSAPGGAGNTGELFF | TGTGCCAGCAGCGCTCCAGGGGGCGCGGGCAACACCGGGGAGCTGTTTTTT
TRBJ2-7 | - | few | TRBV5-5 | CASSLGLGASSYEQYF | TGTGCCAGCAGCTTGGGATTGGGGGCGAGCTCCTACGAGCAGTACTTC
TRBJ1-1 | - | - | TRBV25-1 | CASSEEAGVAAFF | TGTGCCAGCAGTGAGGAGGCAGGGGTTGCTGCTTTCTTT
TRBJ2-2 | - | - | TRBV4-2 | CASSQNSGNTGELFF | TGTGCCAGCAGCCAAAATAGCGGGAACACCGGGGAGCTGTTTTTT
TRBJ2-1 | TRBD2 | - | TRBV28 | CASKSGNFWGEQFF | TGTGCCAGCAAGAGCGGGAACTTCTGGGGTGAGCAGTTCTTC
TRBJ2-5 | - | - | TRBV28 | CASSTQTVGETQYF | TGTGCCAGCAGTACCCAGACAGTTGGGGAGACCCAGTACTTC
TRBJ1-2 | TRBD1 | - | TRBV18 | CASSPRTGTNYGYTF | TGTGCCAGCTCACCGAGGACAGGGACTAACTATGGCTACACCTTC